This TCR beta chain was obtained from a study of cytomegalovirus exposure and HLA in healthy donors. Data came from immunoSEQ multiplex PCR; TCRdb stores just in-frame clones and leaves some out. The sample shows some 140,000 clones, approximately 82% of them seen only once. The TCR sequence derives from a man aged 30 to 39 in good health and CMV-seropositive. The sequenced sample consisted of PBMCs.

CDR3 protein: CATEVAGGRTDTQYF. The CDR3 nucleotides are TGCGCCACCGAGGTGGCGGGAGGGAGGACAGATACGCAGTATTTT. V gene TRBV10-2 combines with J gene TRBJ2-3, with TRBD2 matching 9 bases. This CDR3 comprises 15 residues. In germline, CDR1 is WSHSY, CDR2 SAAADI. V was pared by 10 bases and J by 3 bases, with 11 bases of the junction left unmatched.